What follows are 25 T cell receptor beta chains derived from one specimen sequenced in a study of PD-L1 blockade in urothelial cancer. The method was immunoSEQ multiplex PCR; TCRdb's version includes in-frame clones alone and lacks a portion of them. The repertoire has more than 40,000 clones, 70% to 90% of them found once; the top ten carry around 16%. The starting material was PBMCs, obtained around atezolizumab (anti-PD-L1) treatment. These TCRs come from a man in his sixties with urothelial cancer.

The CDR3 DNA follows: TGCGCCAGCAGCCAAGATGGGCGGGGGCCTGGGCCTCAGCAGCCCCAGCATTTT. As protein: CASSQDGRGPGPQQPQHF. J is TRBJ1-5 and V is TRBV4-1, with a possible D match to TRBD1 (6 bases). The length of the CDR3 is 18 residues. In germline, CDR1 is MGHRA, CDR2 YSYEKL. V was pared by 0 bases and J by 7 bases, with 22 bases between.

The CDR3 bases are TGTGCCTGGAGGGGGACAGCCCCCTACGAGCAGTACTTC. Translated, it gives CAWRGTAPYEQYF. The gene calls are TRBV30 and TRBJ2-7; 7 nucleotides agree with TRBD1. This CDR3 is 13 amino acids long. Germline V CDR1 and CDR2: GTSNPN, SVGIG (reference sequence). The ends lost 3 bases at V and 2 bases at J; junction bases unmatched: 4. The whole variable domain, filled in from reference TRBV30 and TRBJ2-7, reads SQTIHQWPATLVQPVGSPLSLECTVEGTSNPNLYWYRQAAGRGLQLLFYSVGIGQISSEVPQNLSASRPQDRQFILSSKKLLLSDSGFYLCAWRGTAPYEQYFGPGTRLTVT.

The chain is built from TRBV29-1 and TRBJ2-7, with 7 bases aligning to TRBD1. Germline CDR1 SQVTM, CDR2 ANQGSEA. The CDR3 runs to 12 residues. With V trimmed by 4 bases and J by 3 bases, 3 bases remained unmatched. The chain's CDR3 is CSVVTGIYEQYF. Here the CDR3 DNA reads TGCAGCGTTGTGACAGGGATCTACGAGCAGTACTTC.

This chain connects TRBV19 to TRBJ2-1, with a weak D call TRBD2 (5 bases). The CDR3 is made up of 15 amino acids. Germline loops: CDR1 LNHDA, CDR2 SQIVND (reference sequence). V lost 6 bases and J 4 bases, leaving 16 bases between the germline ends. The CDR3 loop reads CASRPTRRTYNEQFF. For the CDR3, the DNA is TGTGCCAGTAGACCTACAAGGAGGACGTACAATGAGCAGTTCTTC. Complete variable domain (other parts from reference TRBV19 and TRBJ2-1): DGGITQSPKYLFRKEGQNVTLSCEQNLNHDAMYWYRQDPGQGLRLIYYSQIVNDFQKGDIAEGYSVSREKKESFPLTVTSAQKNPTAFYLCASRPTRRTYNEQFFGPGTRLTVL.

The chain links TRBV5-5 to TRBJ1-1; D possibly corresponds to TRBD1 (6 bases). Trimming took off 4 bases at V and 1 base at J, with 14 bases between the two ends. The CDR3 length is 15 residues. The germline V gene encodes CDR1 SGHKS and CDR2 YYEKEE (reference sequence). The CDR3 nucleotides are TGTGCCAGCAGCCCGTGGGGGGGGCCGAACACTGAAGCTTTCTTT. Protein: CASSPWGGPNTEAFF. Full variable domain (rest looked up from reference TRBV5-5 and TRBJ1-1): DAGVTQSPTHLIKTRGQQVTLRCSPISGHKSVSWYQQVLGQGPQFIFQYYEKEERGRGNFPDRFSARQFPNYSSELNVNALLLGDSALYLCASSPWGGPNTEAFFGQGTRLTVV.

The chain couples TRBV2 to TRBJ2-2; possibly TRBD1 for D (5 bases). The CDR3 has 15 residues. V gave up 4 bases and J gave up 6 bases, with 15 bases separating them. Germline loops: CDR1 SNHLY, CDR2 FYNNEI. DNA for the CDR3: TGTGCCAGCAGTGGGGTGGGCAGGGTTGCCGGGGAGCTGTTTTTT. Its translation is CASSGVGRVAGELFF.

CDR3 bases: TGTGCCAGCAGCTCAACGGACAGGTTTAATGAAAAACTGTTTTTT. It specifies CASSSTDRFNEKLFF. The chain uses TRBV11-1 and TRBJ1-4, with 7 bases aligning to TRBD1. CDR1 and CDR2 (germline): SGHAT, FQDESV (reference sequence). The CDR3 loop spans 15 amino acids. V trimming: 4 bases; J trimming: 4 bases; junction bases outside the gene matches: 6.

This rearrangement joins TRBV18 to TRBJ1-3, with D uncertain. This CDR3 contains 16 residues. The germline V and J ends were trimmed by 1 base and 2 bases, with 12 bases remaining between them. Per the germline V gene, CDR1 is KGHSH and CDR2 is LQKENI. This CDR3 is CASSPLVGGTGNTIYF. The CDR3 coding sequence is TGTGCCAGCTCACCACTTGTTGGAGGGACTGGAAACACCATATATTTT.

The chain recombines TRBV7-8 with TRBJ1-2, with TRBD1 matching 7 bases. Germline V CDR1 and CDR2: SGHVS, FQNEAQ. This CDR3 comprises 17 residues. Unmatched junction bases numbered 17, after V lost 4 bases and J lost 6 bases. The CDR3 loop is CASSSTGTAQLIDGYTF. The CDR3 coding sequence is TGTGCCAGCAGCTCCACGGGGACAGCTCAACTAATCGATGGCTACACCTTC. The whole variable domain, filled in from reference TRBV7-8 and TRBJ1-2, reads GAGVSQSPRYKVAKRGQDVALRCDPISGHVSLFWYQQALGQGPEFLTYFQNEAQLDKSGLPSDRFFAERPEGSVSTLKIQRTQQEDSAVYLCASSSTGTAQLIDGYTFGSGTRLTVV.

The chain carries TRBV27 and TRBJ2-1; the D gene is possibly TRBD2 (6 bases). From germline, CDR1 is MNHEY and CDR2 SMNVEV (reference sequence). Trimming cost V 5 bases and J 6 bases, with 11 bases left between them. The length of the CDR3 is 13 residues. This CDR3 is CASSRLDFNEQFF. The CDR3 DNA follows: TGTGCCAGCAGTCGACTAGATTTCAATGAGCAGTTCTTC.

The CDR3 sequence: CASSVTTSSEQYF. CDR3 coding DNA: TGTGCCAGCAGCGTAACAACAAGTTCCGAGCAGTACTTC. The chain has TRBV9 and TRBJ2-7, with unresolved D. The CDR3 runs to 13 residues. Germline lookup yields CDR1 SGDLS and CDR2 YYNGEE. Trimming cost V 1 base and J 6 bases, with 11 bases left between them.

The sample holds a few counts of this clone. The CDR3 nucleotides are TGTGCCAGCAGTTACTCGAGGCTAGCGGGATCGGATGAGCAGTTCTTC. This sequence encodes CASSYSRLAGSDEQFF. V and J are TRBV6-5 and TRBJ2-1; 9 nucleotides line up with TRBD2. CDR3 length: 16 amino acids. The J segment lost 8 bases and the V segment lost 0 bases, leaving 8 bases of the junction unmatched. Germline V lookup: CDR1 MNHEY, CDR2 SVGAGI.

In its sample, this clone ranks as medium-sized. The genes are TRBV11-3 and TRBJ2-7; 7 bases match TRBD2. The CDR3 runs 13 residues. V was pared by 5 bases and J by 2 bases, with 3 bases of the junction left unmatched. Germline CDR1 reads SGHNT; CDR2 reads YENEEA. The CDR3 protein is CASSMGLPYEQYF. The DNA for the CDR3 is TGTGCCAGCAGCATGGGACTACCCTACGAGCAGTACTTC. The full variable domain, its missing parts supplied by reference TRBV11-3 and TRBJ2-7, is EAGVVQSPRYKIIEKKQPVAFWCNPISGHNTLYWYLQNLGQGPELLIRYENEEAVDDSQLPKDRFSAERLKGVDSTLKIQPAELGDSAVYLCASSMGLPYEQYFGPGTRLTVT.

The gene calls are TRBV14 and TRBJ2-1, with D perhaps TRBD2 (6 bases). The V end lost 3 bases, the J end lost 6 bases, and 15 bases lay between the germline ends. Germline values: CDR1 SGHDN, CDR2 FVKESK. The CDR3 loop spans 15 amino acids. CDR3: CASSQTGGPGNEQFF. The CDR3 nucleotides read TGTGCCAGCAGCCAGACTGGAGGGCCTGGCAATGAGCAGTTCTTC.

The rearrangement links TRBV9 to TRBJ1-3; D may be TRBD1 (5 bases). This CDR3 comprises 12 residues. Germline V CDR1 and CDR2: SGDLS, YYNGEE. V shed 10 bases and J shed 4 bases, with 12 bases lying between them. CDR3 sequence reads: CASGVGGNTIYF. Here the CDR3 DNA reads TGTGCCTCGGGGGTCGGGGGAAACACCATATATTTT.

The table lists this clone with a count of one. The CDR3 sequence: CASSSYRPGLAFTDTQYF. As DNA, the CDR3 is TGTGCCAGCAGCTCCTATAGACCGGGACTAGCTTTCACAGATACGCAGTATTTT. The genes are TRBV7-2 and TRBJ2-3, with 9 bases aligning to TRBD2. CDR1 is SGHTA, CDR2 FQGNSA, per germline. The CDR3 runs to 18 residues. V shed 4 bases, J shed 2 bases, and the junction held 13 bases outside the gene matches.

The chain joins TRBV29-1 to TRBJ1-2, with a possible D match to TRBD1 (5 bases). The CDR3 extends over 11 amino acids. V dropped 4 bases and J dropped 6 bases, with 9 bases sitting between them. CDR1 and CDR2 (germline): SQVTM, ANQGSEA. Here the CDR3 reads CSVAQVNGYTF. In nucleotides, the CDR3 is TGCAGCGTTGCACAGGTGAATGGCTACACCTTC.

This chain connects TRBV30 to TRBJ2-7, with 8 bases aligning to TRBD1. CDR1 and CDR2 (germline): GTSNPN, SVGIG (reference sequence). The CDR3 extends over 13 amino acids. V shed 3 bases, J shed 3 bases, and the junction held 4 bases outside the gene matches. The CDR3 is CAWSRTGSYEQYF. Written as DNA, the CDR3 is TGTGCCTGGAGCCGGACAGGGAGCTACGAGCAGTACTTC.

V is TRBV9 and J is TRBJ2-3; weak D call: TRBD1 (6 bases). The CDR3 is 16 amino acids. The germline V gene has CDR1 SGDLS and CDR2 YYNGEE. Trimming left V 3 bases short and J 6 bases short, with 20 bases between. Here the CDR3 DNA reads TGTGCCAGCAGCGCACCTCCGGGACACCGAATGGATACGCAGTATTTT. This gives the protein CASSAPPGHRMDTQYF.

The chain is built from TRBV9 and TRBJ2-2, with a possible D match to TRBD2 (6 bases). CDR1 and CDR2 from the germline V gene are SGDLS and YYNGEE. V was pared by 3 bases and J by 7 bases, with 16 bases between. The CDR3 has 15 residues. The CDR3 sequence: CASSARKPEGGELFF. CDR3 in DNA: TGTGCCAGCAGCGCACGGAAGCCGGAGGGCGGGGAGCTGTTTTTT. The entire variable domain, with the rest obtained from reference TRBV9 and TRBJ2-2, is as follows: DSGVTQTPKHLITATGQRVTLRCSPRSGDLSVYWYQQSLDQGLQFLIQYYNGEERAKGNILERFSAQQFPDLHSELNLSSLELGDSALYFCASSARKPEGGELFFGEGSRLTVL.

V is TRBV6-6 and J is TRBJ2-1; 10 nucleotides agree with TRBD1. V shed 7 bases, J shed 2 bases, and the junction held 8 bases outside the gene matches. Germline V gene lookup returns CDR1 MNHNY and CDR2 SVGAGI (reference sequence). CDR3 length equals 16 residues. The CDR3 loop is CASTPRGTGAYNEQFF. The CDR3 DNA reads TGTGCCAGCACTCCGCGGGGGACAGGGGCCTACAATGAGCAGTTCTTC.

This chain joins TRBV5-6 and TRBJ2-5, with D possibly TRBD1 on 5 matching bases. The V gene's germline CDR1 is SGHDT and CDR2 YYEEEE. V dropped 3 bases and J dropped 3 bases, with 9 bases sitting between them. The CDR3 covers 13 residues. The CDR3 spells CASSWVGEETQYF. The DNA for the CDR3 is TGTGCCAGCAGCTGGGTAGGGGAAGAGACCCAGTACTTC.

The genes are TRBV2 and TRBJ1-2; TRBD1 matches 8 bases. The V segment lost 8 bases and the J segment 5 bases; nucleotides outside the gene matches: 7. This CDR3 region has 13 residues. From germline, CDR1 is SNHLY and CDR2 FYNNEI. The CDR3 coding sequence is TGTGCCAGCTCTCCGGGACAGGATTATGGCTACACCTTC. Its protein is CASSPGQDYGYTF.

The rearrangement uses TRBV10-3 and TRBJ2-7, with D possibly being TRBD2 (5 bases). Between the trimmed V and J ends, which lost 4 bases and 4 bases, there was a span of 14 bases. The CDR3 is made up of 14 amino acids. Germline V gives CDR1 ENHRY, CDR2 SYGVKD. The CDR3: CAISARSGRYEQYF. The CDR3 region has the DNA TGTGCCATCAGTGCGCGTTCGGGGAGATACGAGCAGTACTTC.

The gene calls are TRBV5-1 and TRBJ1-2; 7 bases line up with TRBD1. CDR3 length equals 17 residues. Per the germline V gene, CDR1 is SGHRS and CDR2 is YFSETQ. With V trimmed by 0 bases and J by 4 bases, 12 bases remained unmatched. The CDR3 here is CASSLAVTGAGSYGYTF. As DNA, the CDR3 is TGCGCCAGCAGCTTGGCTGTCACAGGGGCGGGCAGCTATGGCTACACCTTC.